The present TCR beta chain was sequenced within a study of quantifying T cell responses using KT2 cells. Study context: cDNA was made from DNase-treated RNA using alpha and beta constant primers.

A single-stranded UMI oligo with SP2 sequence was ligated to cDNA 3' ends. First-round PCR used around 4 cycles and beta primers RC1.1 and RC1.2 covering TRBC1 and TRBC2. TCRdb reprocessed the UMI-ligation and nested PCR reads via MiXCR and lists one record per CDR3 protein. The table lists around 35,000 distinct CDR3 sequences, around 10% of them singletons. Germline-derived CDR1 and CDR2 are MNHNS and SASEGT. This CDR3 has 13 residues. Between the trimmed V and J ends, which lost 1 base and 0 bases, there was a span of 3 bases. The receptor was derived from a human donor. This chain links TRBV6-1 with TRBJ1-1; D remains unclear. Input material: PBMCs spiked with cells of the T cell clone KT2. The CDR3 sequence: CASSEDMNTEAFF. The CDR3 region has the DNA TGTGCCAGCAGTGAAGATATGAACACTGAAGCTTTCTTT.